Detailed here is one T cell receptor beta chain. What it recognizes is unknown. Profiled with immunoSEQ multiplex PCR; TCRdb holds only in-frame clones, not every one. The profile shows around 140,000 clones, more than 75% of them singletons. This record belongs to a study of cytotoxic CD8 clonotypes in ibrutinib-treated CLL. Study-wide points: Clonality was higher at ibrutinib response and returned toward baseline at progression.

Trimming shortened V by 7 bases and J by 4 bases, and 25 bases separated the two germline ends. CDR1 is SQVTM, CDR2 ANQGSEA, per germline. This CDR3 region has 16 residues. This clonotype originated in a human donor with chronic lymphocytic leukemia. Here the sequenced sample was PBMCs, taken after 36 months of ibrutinib treatment. The V call is TRBV29-1, the J call TRBJ1-1, with D possibly TRBD1 on 6 matching bases. The CDR3, as DNA: TGCAGCGCCCTGGGGCAGGCAGGGGATTGGGGCACTGAAGCTTTCTTT. Protein sequence: CSALGQAGDWGTEAFF.